This record looks at one T cell receptor beta chain sequence and its context. This clonotype has only a few counts. Its antigen target is currently unknown. No base quality values were provided; no much bigger clone lies one nucleotide off. RNA was extracted with the RNeasy kit and about 0.5 to 1 ug was reverse transcribed using random hexamers. TCR beta CDR3 regions were amplified with the immunoSEQ multiplex PCR assay covering 54 Vbeta and 13 Jbeta segments. PCR amplification bias was corrected by using a synthetic template baseline for primer optimization and computational correction. The source study handled its data this way. Only productive sequences were kept, with reads annotated to V, D and J genes according to IMGT and analyzed in immunoSEQ Analyzer. Clonality was calculated as one minus the Shannon entropy normalized by log2 of the number of productive unique sequences. For each patient and control, public and private clones were evaluated among the 100 most prevalent clones. Clones were defined as Susac-specific when absent from the healthy and MS cohorts, from some 1,100 published viral clones and from other ImmuneACCESS disease sequences. TCRdb took the public reads, trimmed them with fastp at Q25, ran MiXCR for clone calling and kept in-frame beta chains. One record per CDR3 amino acid sequence lists the most common genes and DNA. The V and J calls follow TCRdb's processing rather than the paper's. The sample contains 70,000 to 75,000 distinct CDR3 sequences, 93% of them found a single time. The ten largest clones add up to approximately 0.15% of the sample.

High-throughput TCR beta sequencing profiled peripheral blood CD8+ and CD4+ T cells from healthy donors, Susac syndrome patients and multiple sclerosis patients. Susac syndrome patients met recently defined diagnostic criteria for definite or probable disease. Bulk CD8+ and CD4+ T cells were purified magnetically by negative isolation, whereas CD8+ TEMRA cells were enriched by FACS. Blood was collected in EDTA tubes and processed within 24 hours, with PBMCs isolated through density gradient centrifugation. PBMCs intended for TCR sequencing were cryopreserved in liquid nitrogen and thawed later in a water bath at 37 degrees C. A purity of at least 90% was achieved for sorted or isolated CD4+, CD8+ and CD8+ TEMRA cells. The CDR3 goes from the cysteine to the phenylalanine over 14 residues. Of the read, only the CDR3 DNA is kept; its 42 bases are in frame from base 1. Per the germline V gene, SQVTM is the CDR1 and ANQGSEA is the CDR2. V ends up 7 bases short and J 3 bases short, with an unmatched junction base count of 9.

This entry comes from a study of CD8 T cells in Susac syndrome (dated by TCRdb to between 2018 and 2020). For context, the study as a whole: Among the sequenced Susac syndrome patients, about 6 had clinically active disease and roughly eight were in clinical remission. At blood withdrawal, Susac syndrome patients were therapy-naive, treated with corticosteroids (with IVIg additionally given to some), or treated with IVIg alone. Whether CD8+ T cell activation and differentiation in Susac syndrome was antigen driven was tested using repertoire sequencing. Study-wide findings and limitations: The number of individuals in the TCR sequencing and HLA analysis was acknowledged as relatively small. In the CD4+ T cell repertoire of Susac syndrome patients, clonal expansion was not detected.

The specimen sequenced was CD4+ T cells from PBMCs. The clonotype was recovered from a human donor with Susac syndrome. The chain is encoded by TRBV29-1 joined to TRBJ1-5; 7 bases in between match TRBD1. The DNA sequence is given as TGCAGCGCGACCGGGACAGACCCCAATCAGCCCCAGCATTTT. It specifies CSATGTDPNQPQHF.